These 13 T cell receptor beta chains originate from one sample sequenced in a study of blood T cell repertoires in COVID-19. TCRdb's copy holds only in-frame clones and misses some; the assay was immunoSEQ multiplex PCR. Of about 83,000 clones detected, more than 90% appear once; the ten largest clones hold 16%. Sequencing input: peripheral blood. All receptors derive from a woman older than 75 with active or convalescent COVID-19.

This chain links TRBV19 with TRBJ2-4; TRBD1 might be the D (6 bases). This CDR3 has 16 amino acids. Germline lookup yields CDR1 LNHDA and CDR2 SQIVND (reference sequence). Deletions cut 3 bases from V and 1 base from J, with 13 bases between. In nucleotides, the CDR3 is TGTGCCAGTAGTATCAGGGGAGAAATGGCCAAAAACATTCAGTACTTC. It specifies CASSIRGEMAKNIQYF.

The chain is built from TRBV7-9 and TRBJ1-5; D perhaps matches TRBD1 (5 bases). The CDR3 totals 14 residues. Germline loops: CDR1 SEHNR, CDR2 FQNEAQ (reference sequence). The V and J ends lost 4 bases and 5 bases respectively, with 12 bases between them. The CDR3 loop reads CASSSVDSYQPQHF. The CDR3 nucleotides read TGTGCCAGCAGCTCGGTAGACAGTTATCAGCCCCAGCATTTT.

This clone was observed a handful of times. This chain uses TRBV13 with TRBJ1-4, with a possible D match to TRBD1 (5 bases). The CDR3 is 16 residues long. Trimming cost V 2 bases and J 8 bases, with 18 bases left between them. From germline, CDR1 is PRHDT and CDR2 FYEKMQ (reference sequence). CDR3 coding DNA: TGTGCCAGCAGCTTAAAACCATCAGGGTTAGAGGAAAAACTGTTTTTT. Protein: CASSLKPSGLEEKLFF.

V and J are TRBV10-3 and TRBJ1-3, with 7 positions matching TRBD1. The CDR3 has 15 residues. Germline CDR1 reads ENHRY; CDR2 reads SYGVKD. With 2 bases clipped from V and 4 bases from J, the junction kept 5 bases outside the gene matches. The CDR3 DNA reads TGTGCCATCAGTGAGGGGGGGACAGCGGGAAACACCATATATTTT. It codes for CAISEGGTAGNTIYF.

The table lists this clone with a few counts. The rearrangement uses TRBV9 and TRBJ2-7; 8 bases align to TRBD1. Germline-derived CDR1 and CDR2 are SGDLS and YYNGEE. With 0 bases clipped from V and 3 bases from J, the junction kept 2 bases outside the gene matches. The CDR3 length is 14 residues. CDR3 in amino acids: CASSVDDRGYEQYF. The CDR3 DNA reads TGTGCCAGCAGCGTAGATGACAGGGGCTACGAGCAGTACTTC.

This clone has just one count. This chain joins TRBV25-1 and TRBJ1-2; the D is unclear. This CDR3 spans 15 amino acids. V was cut by 0 bases and J by 2 bases, with 10 bases left in between. Germline lookup yields CDR1 MGHDK and CDR2 SYGVNS. The CDR3 here is CASSEYAGVNYGYTF. Written as DNA, the CDR3 is TGTGCCAGCAGTGAATATGCCGGAGTCAACTATGGCTACACCTTC.

This sequence joins TRBV3-1 (or the pseudogene TRBV3-2) and TRBJ1-1; 9 bases align to TRBD1. This CDR3 is built from 14 residues. V lost 4 bases to trimming and J lost 1 base; unmatched junction nucleotides: 1. Germline V gene data show CDR1 as LGHDT and CDR2 as YNNKEL (reference sequence). CDR3 loop: CASSRGQGNTEAFF. The CDR3, as DNA: TGTGCCAGCAGCCGGGGACAGGGGAACACTGAAGCTTTCTTT.

J is TRBJ1-6 and V is TRBV19; D perhaps matches TRBD1 (5 bases). CDR1 LNHDA and CDR2 SQIVND come from the germline V gene (reference sequence). There are 14 residues in the CDR3. Trimming took 9 bases from V and 0 from J, leaving 9 bases between them. This CDR3 reads CASHRSSYNSPLHF. CDR3 in DNA: TGTGCCAGCCACAGGAGCTCCTATAATTCACCCCTCCACTTT. The entire variable domain, with the rest obtained from reference TRBV19 and TRBJ1-6, is as follows: DGGITQSPKYLFRKEGQNVTLSCEQNLNHDAMYWYRQDPGQGLRLIYYSQIVNDFQKGDIAEGYSVSREKKESFPLTVTSAQKNPTAFYLCASHRSSYNSPLHFGNGTRLTVT.

The rearrangement uses TRBV11-2 and TRBJ2-6, with D possibly being TRBD2 (6 bases). The length of the CDR3 is 16 residues. Germline values: CDR1 SGHAT, CDR2 FQNNGV. V was shortened by 8 bases and J by 1 base, with 15 bases between the two germline ends. CDR3 DNA: TGTGCCAGCGAGGAGGGGTCCCATTCTGGGGCCAACGTCCTGACTTTC. Protein: CASEEGSHSGANVLTF.

The chain uses TRBV5-1 and TRBJ1-4; 7 positions match TRBD1. V shed 3 bases, J shed 8 bases, and the junction held 7 bases outside the gene matches. The CDR3 is 14 residues long. Germline CDR1 reads SGHRS; CDR2 reads YFSETQ. CDR3 coding DNA: TGCGCCAGCAGCTCCGGGACAGCGCGAGAAAAACTGTTTTTT. Residues: CASSSGTAREKLFF.

The chain employs TRBV28 and TRBJ2-7, with TRBD1 matching 12 bases. J lost 3 bases, V lost 8 bases, and 5 bases had no gene match. The CDR3 runs to 14 residues. Per germline, CDR1 MDHEN and CDR2 SYDVKM. In nucleotides, the CDR3 is TGTGCCAGCCCGAGGGACAGGGGGCTCTACGAGCAGTACTTC. This codes for CASPRDRGLYEQYF.

The V gene is TRBV7-8, the J gene TRBJ1-2; 7 bases map to TRBD1. The CDR3 covers 15 residues. Germline trimming cut 4 bases from V and 3 bases from J; bases unmatched to any gene: 8. Germline-derived CDR1 and CDR2 are SGHVS and FQNEAQ. CDR3 residues: CASSYYGRGDYGYTF. CDR3 bases: TGTGCCAGCAGCTATTACGGCAGGGGGGACTATGGCTACACCTTC.

This chain uses TRBV6-2 or TRBV6-3 with TRBJ1-1; D not certain. CDR3 length: 14 residues. The V end lost 4 bases, the J end lost 2 bases, and 11 bases lay between the germline ends. Per the germline V gene, CDR1 is MNHEY and CDR2 is SVGEGT. This CDR3 is CASSFTRDNTEAFF. Here the CDR3 DNA reads TGTGCCAGCAGTTTTACACGGGATAACACTGAAGCTTTCTTT.